This T cell receptor beta chain was retrieved from a study of cytomegalovirus exposure and HLA in healthy donors. In germline, CDR1 is SGHVS, CDR2 FQNEAQ. The germline V and J ends were trimmed by 6 bases and 3 bases, with 14 bases remaining between them. CDR3 length: 14 residues. In the case of this clone: The target antigen is unknown.

Primers for the PCR totalled 60 Vbeta and 13 Jbeta. Assay: immunoSEQ multiplex PCR; the TCRdb copy retains only in-frame clones and omits some. Of under 150,000 clones in the sample, 82% were seen once. The study, taken as a whole, reports: TCR beta V- and J-gene trimming was later associated with a missense DCLRE1C variant.

The sequence was collected from a male donor in good health and CMV-seronegative. This chain joins TRBV7-8 and TRBJ2-5, with D perhaps matching TRBD2 (5 bases). Sequencing was performed on PBMCs. CDR3 loop: CASREGGLKETQYF. DNA of the CDR3: TGTGCCAGCAGAGAGGGTGGGCTGAAAGAGACCCAGTACTTC. Complete variable domain (other parts from reference TRBV7-8 and TRBJ2-5): GAGVSQSPRYKVAKRGQDVALRCDPISGHVSLFWYQQALGQGPEFLTYFQNEAQLDKSGLPSDRFFAERPEGSVSTLKIQRTQQEDSAVYLCASREGGLKETQYFGPGTRLLVL.